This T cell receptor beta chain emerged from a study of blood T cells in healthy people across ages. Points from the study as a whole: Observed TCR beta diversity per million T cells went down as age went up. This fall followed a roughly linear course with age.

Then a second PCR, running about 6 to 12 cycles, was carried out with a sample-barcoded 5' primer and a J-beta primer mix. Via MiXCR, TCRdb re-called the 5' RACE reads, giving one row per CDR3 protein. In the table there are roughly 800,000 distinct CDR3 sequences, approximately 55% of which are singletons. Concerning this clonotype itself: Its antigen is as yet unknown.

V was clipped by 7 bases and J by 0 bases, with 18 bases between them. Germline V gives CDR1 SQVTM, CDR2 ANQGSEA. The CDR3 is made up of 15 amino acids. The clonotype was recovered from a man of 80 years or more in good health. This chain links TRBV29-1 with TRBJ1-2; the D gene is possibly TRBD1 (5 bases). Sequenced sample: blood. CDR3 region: CSGYGAGGSNYGYTF. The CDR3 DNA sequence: TGCAGCGGTTACGGGGCAGGTGGATCTAACTATGGCTACACCTTC.